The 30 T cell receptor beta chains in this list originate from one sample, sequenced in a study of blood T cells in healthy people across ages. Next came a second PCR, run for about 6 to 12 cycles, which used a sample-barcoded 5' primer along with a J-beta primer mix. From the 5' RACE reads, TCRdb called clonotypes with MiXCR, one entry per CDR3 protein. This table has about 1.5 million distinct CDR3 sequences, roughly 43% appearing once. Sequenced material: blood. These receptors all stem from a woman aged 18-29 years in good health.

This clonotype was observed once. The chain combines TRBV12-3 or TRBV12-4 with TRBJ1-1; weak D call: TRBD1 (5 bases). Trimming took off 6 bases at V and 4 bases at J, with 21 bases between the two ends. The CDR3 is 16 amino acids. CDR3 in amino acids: CASRPPSGEVSTEAFF. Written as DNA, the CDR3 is TGTGCCAGCAGGCCACCTTCGGGGGAAGTCTCCACTGAAGCTTTCTTT.

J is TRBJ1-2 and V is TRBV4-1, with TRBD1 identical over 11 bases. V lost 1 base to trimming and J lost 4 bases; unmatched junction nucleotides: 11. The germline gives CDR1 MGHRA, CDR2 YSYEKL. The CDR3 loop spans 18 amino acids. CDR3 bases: TGCGCCAGCAGCCAAGGGTCGGACAGGGGGCGTCCCGGCTATGGCTACACCTTC. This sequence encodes CASSQGSDRGRPGYGYTF.

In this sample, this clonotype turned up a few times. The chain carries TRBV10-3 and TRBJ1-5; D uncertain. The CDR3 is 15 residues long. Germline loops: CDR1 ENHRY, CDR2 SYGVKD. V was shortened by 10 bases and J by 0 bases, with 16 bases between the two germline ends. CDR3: CATKEGLFSNQPQHF. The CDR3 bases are TGTGCCACAAAGGAAGGTCTCTTTAGCAATCAGCCCCAGCATTTT.

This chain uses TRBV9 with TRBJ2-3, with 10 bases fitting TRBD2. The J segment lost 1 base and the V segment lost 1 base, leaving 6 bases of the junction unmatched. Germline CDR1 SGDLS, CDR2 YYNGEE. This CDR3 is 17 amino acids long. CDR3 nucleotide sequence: TGTGCCAGCAGCGTAAGAGCGGGGACTAGCGGCACAGATACGCAGTATTTT. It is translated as CASSVRAGTSGTDTQYF.

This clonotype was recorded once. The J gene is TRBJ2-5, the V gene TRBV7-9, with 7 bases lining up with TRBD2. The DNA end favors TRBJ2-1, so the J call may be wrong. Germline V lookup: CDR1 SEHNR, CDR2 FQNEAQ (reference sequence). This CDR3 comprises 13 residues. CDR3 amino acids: CASRGTNQETQFF. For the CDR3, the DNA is TGTGCCAGCAGAGGGACTAACCAAGAGACCCAGTTCTTC.

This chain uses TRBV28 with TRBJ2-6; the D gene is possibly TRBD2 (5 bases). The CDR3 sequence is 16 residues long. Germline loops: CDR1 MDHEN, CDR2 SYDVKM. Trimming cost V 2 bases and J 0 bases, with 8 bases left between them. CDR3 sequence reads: CASSLPGISGANVLTF. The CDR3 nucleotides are TGTGCCAGCAGTTTACCCGGGATCTCTGGGGCCAACGTCCTGACTTTC.

The CDR3 here is CSARVIGLAVSYNEQFF. The CDR3 DNA reads TGCAGTGCTAGAGTAATCGGGCTAGCGGTCTCCTACAATGAGCAGTTCTTC. The genes are TRBV20-1 and TRBJ2-1; 7 bases line up with TRBD2. The CDR3 contains 17 residues. The J segment lost 0 bases and the V segment lost 1 base, leaving 9 bases of the junction unmatched. Germline assignment: CDR1 DFQATT and CDR2 SNEGSKA (reference sequence).

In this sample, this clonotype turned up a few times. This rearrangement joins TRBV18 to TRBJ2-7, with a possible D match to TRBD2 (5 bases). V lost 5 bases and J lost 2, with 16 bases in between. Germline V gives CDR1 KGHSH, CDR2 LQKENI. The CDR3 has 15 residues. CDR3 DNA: TGTGCCAGCTCATCCGAACCGGGATCCCCCTACGAGCAGTACTTC. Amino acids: CASSSEPGSPYEQYF.

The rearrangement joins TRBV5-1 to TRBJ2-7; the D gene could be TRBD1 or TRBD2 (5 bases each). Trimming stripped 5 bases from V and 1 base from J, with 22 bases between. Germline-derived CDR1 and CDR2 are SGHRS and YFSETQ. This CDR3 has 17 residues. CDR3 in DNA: TGCGCCAGCAGTTTCTATAGCTTGAGGGGTGGGTCCTACGAGCAGTACTTC. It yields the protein CASSFYSLRGGSYEQYF.

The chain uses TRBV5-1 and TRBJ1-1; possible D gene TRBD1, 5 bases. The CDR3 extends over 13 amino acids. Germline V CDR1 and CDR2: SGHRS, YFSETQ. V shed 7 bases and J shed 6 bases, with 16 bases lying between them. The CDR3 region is CASGPAGVSEAFF. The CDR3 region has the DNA TGCGCCAGCGGTCCCGCGGGGGTCTCTGAAGCTTTCTTT. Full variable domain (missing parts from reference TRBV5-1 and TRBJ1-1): KAGVTQTPRYLIKTRGQQVTLSCSPISGHRSVSWYQQTPGQGLQFLFEYFSETQRNKGNFPGRFSGRQFSNSRSEMNVSTLELGDSALYLCASGPAGVSEAFFGQGTRLTVV.

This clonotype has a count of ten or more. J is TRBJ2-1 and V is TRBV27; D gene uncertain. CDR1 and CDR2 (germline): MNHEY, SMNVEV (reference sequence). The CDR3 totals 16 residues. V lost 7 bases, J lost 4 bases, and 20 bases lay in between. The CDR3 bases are TGTGCCAGCACCCTCAAGTTAGTCGGGCCTTACAATGAGCAGTTCTTC. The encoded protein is CASTLKLVGPYNEQFF.

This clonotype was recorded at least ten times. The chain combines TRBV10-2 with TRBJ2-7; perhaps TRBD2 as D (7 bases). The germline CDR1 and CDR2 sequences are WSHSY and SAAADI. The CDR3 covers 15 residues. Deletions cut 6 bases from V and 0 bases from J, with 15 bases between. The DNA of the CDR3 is TGCGCCAGCAGGGCGGGGGCTTCGAGCTCCTACGAGCAGTACTTC. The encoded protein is CASRAGASSSYEQYF.

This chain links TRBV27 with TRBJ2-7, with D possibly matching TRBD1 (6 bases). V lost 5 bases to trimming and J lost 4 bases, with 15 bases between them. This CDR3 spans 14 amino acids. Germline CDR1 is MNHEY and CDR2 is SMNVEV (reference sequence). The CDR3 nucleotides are TGTGCCAGCAGTCCCACAACCAGGGGTTACGAGCAGTACTTC. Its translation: CASSPTTRGYEQYF.

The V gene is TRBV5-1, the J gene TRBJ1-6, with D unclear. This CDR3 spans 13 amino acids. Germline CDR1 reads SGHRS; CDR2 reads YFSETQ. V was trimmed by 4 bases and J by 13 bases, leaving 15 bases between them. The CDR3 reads CASSVALGSPLHF. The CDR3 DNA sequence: TGCGCCAGCAGCGTCGCCCTGGGCTCCCCCCTCCACTTT. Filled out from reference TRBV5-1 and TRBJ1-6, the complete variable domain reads KAGVTQTPRYLIKTRGQQVTLSCSPISGHRSVSWYQQTPGQGLQFLFEYFSETQRNKGNFPGRFSGRQFSNSRSEMNVSTLELGDSALYLCASSVALGSPLHFGNGTRLTVT.

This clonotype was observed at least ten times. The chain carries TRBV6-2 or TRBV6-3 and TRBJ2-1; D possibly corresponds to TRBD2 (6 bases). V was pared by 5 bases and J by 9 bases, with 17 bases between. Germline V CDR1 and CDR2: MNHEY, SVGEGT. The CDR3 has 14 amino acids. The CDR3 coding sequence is TGTGCCAGCAGTAGTCCGGGAGATATGGTTGAGCAGTTCTTC. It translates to CASSSPGDMVEQFF.

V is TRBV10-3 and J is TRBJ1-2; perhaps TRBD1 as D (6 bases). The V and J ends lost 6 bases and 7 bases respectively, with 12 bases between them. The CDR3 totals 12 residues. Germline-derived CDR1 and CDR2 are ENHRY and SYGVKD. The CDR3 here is CAIRRGSGGYTF. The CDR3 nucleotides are TGTGCCATCAGGAGGGGGTCGGGTGGCTACACCTTC.

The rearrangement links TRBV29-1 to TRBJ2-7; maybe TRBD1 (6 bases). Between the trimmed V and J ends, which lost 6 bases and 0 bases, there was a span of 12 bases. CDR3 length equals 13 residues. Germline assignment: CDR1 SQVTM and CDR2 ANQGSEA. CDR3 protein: CSVQQGISYEQYF. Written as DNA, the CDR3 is TGCAGCGTACAACAGGGAATCTCCTACGAGCAGTACTTC.

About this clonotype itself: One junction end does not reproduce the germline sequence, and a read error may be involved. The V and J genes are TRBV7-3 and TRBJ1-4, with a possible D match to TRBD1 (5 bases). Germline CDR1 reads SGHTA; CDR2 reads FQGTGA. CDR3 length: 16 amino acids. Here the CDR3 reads CAGSLTGAATNEKLFF. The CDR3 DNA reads TGTGCCGGCAGCCTTACAGGAGCAGCAACTAATGAAAAACTGTTTTTT. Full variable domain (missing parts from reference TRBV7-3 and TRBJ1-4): GAGVSQTPSNKVTEKGKYVELRCDPISGHTALYWYRQSLGQGPEFLIYFQGTGAADDSGLPNDRFFAVRPEGSVSTLKIQRTERGDSAVYLCAGSLTGAATNEKLFFGSGTQLSVL.

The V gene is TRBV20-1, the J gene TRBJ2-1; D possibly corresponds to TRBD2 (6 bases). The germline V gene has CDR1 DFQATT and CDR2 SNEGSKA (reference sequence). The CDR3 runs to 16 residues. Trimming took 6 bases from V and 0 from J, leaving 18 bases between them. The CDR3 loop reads CSATLGGAASYNEQFF. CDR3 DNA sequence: TGCAGTGCGACGCTTGGCGGGGCCGCCTCCTACAATGAGCAGTTCTTC.

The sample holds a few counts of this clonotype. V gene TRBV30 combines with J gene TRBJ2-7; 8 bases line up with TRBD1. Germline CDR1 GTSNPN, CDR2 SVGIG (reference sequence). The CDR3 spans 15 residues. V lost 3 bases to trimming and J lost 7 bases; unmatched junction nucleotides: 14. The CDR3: CAWRRQGPSRFEQYF. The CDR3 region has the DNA TGTGCCTGGAGAAGACAGGGGCCGTCGCGATTTGAGCAGTACTTC.

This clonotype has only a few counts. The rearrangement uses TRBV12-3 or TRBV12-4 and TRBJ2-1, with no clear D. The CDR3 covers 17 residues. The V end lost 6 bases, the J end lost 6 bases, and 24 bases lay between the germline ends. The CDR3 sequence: CASSQFPGLVASNEQFF. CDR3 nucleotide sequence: TGTGCCAGCAGCCAATTCCCCGGGCTAGTTGCCTCCAATGAGCAGTTCTTC.

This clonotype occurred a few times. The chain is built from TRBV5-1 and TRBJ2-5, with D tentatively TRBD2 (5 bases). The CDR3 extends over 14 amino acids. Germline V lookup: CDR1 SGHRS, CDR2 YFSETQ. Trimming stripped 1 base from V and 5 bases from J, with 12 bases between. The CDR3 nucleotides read TGCGCCAGCAGCTTGACTAGTAATAAGGAGACCCAGTACTTC. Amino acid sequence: CASSLTSNKETQYF.

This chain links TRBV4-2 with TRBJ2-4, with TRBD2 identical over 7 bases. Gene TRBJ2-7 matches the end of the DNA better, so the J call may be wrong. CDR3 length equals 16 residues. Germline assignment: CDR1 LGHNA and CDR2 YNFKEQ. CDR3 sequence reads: CASSQVFWTSSYEQYF. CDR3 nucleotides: TGTGCCAGCAGCCAAGTTTTCTGGACTAGCTCCTACGAGCAGTACTTC.

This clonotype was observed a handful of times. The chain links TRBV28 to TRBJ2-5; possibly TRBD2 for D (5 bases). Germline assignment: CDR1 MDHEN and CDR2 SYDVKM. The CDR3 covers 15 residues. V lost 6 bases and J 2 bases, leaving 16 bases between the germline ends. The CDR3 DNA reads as TGTGCCAGCAGCTCACCCCGGGATCCACAAGAGACCCAGTACTTC. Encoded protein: CASSSPRDPQETQYF. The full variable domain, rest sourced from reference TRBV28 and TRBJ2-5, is DVKVTQSSRYLVKRTGEKVFLECVQDMDHENMFWYRQDPGLGLRLIYFSYDVKMKEKGDIPEGYSVSREKKERFSLILESASTNQTSMYLCASSSPRDPQETQYFGPGTRLLVL.

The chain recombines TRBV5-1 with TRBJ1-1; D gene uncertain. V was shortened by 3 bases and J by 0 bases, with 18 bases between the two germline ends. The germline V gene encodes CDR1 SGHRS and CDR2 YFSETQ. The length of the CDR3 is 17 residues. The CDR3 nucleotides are TGCGCCAGCAGCTCCGGACCCCGAACAAGAATGAACACTGAAGCTTTCTTT. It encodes CASSSGPRTRMNTEAFF.

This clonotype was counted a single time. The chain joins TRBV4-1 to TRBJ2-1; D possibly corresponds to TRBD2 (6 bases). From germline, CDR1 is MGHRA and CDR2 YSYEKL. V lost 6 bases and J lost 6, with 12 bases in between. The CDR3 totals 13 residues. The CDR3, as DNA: TGCGCCAGCAGGGGGACTGCCCGCAATGAGCAGTTCTTC. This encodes CASRGTARNEQFF.

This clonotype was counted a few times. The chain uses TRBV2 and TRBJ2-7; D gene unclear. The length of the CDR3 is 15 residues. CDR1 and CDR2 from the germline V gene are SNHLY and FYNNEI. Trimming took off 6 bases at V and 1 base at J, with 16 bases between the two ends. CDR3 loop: CASRLVVLSSYEQYF. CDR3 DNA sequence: TGTGCCAGCAGGTTGGTGGTCCTGTCGTCCTACGAGCAGTACTTC.

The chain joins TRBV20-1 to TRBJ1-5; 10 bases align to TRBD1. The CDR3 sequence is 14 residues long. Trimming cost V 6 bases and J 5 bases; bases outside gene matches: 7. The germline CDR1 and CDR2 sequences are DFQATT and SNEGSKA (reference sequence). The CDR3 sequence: CSARTGGQDQPQHF. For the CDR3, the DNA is TGCAGTGCCAGGACAGGGGGACAGGATCAGCCCCAGCATTTT.

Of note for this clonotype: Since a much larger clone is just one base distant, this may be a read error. CDR3 DNA: TGTGCCAGCGGCAAACAGGGTTCAACCGAAGCTTTCTTT. Translation: CASGKQGSTEAFF. V gene TRBV6-5 combines with J gene TRBJ1-1; D possibly corresponds to TRBD1 (6 bases). The V and J ends lost 8 bases and 8 bases respectively, with 18 bases between them. CDR3 length: 13 amino acids. The germline gives CDR1 MNHEY, CDR2 SVGAGI.

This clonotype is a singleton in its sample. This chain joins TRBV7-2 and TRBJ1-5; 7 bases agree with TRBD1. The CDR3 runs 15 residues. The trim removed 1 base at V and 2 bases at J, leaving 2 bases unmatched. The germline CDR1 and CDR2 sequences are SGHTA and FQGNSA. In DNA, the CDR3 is TGTGCCAGCAGCTTAGGGGACAGCCGCAATCAGCCCCAGCATTTT. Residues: CASSLGDSRNQPQHF.